The source of this T cell receptor (beta chain) is a study of CD8+CD57+ T cells in acquired aplastic anemia. Study-level information: When averaged, DNA from sorted CD4+ and CD8+ cells came to approximately 3 ug. Overall study findings and caveats: Patients and controls had in common 25 to 35 CD8+ CDR3 sequences. Patients and healthy controls showed no significant CD8+ Simpson's diversity difference.

With regard to this clonotype: What it recognizes is unknown.

Germline assignment: CDR1 SGHTA and CDR2 FQGNSA. The CDR3 runs 15 residues. Trimming left V 3 bases short and J 4 bases short, with 12 bases between. It was genomic DNA that served as the template for profiling TCR beta VDJ and CDR3. TCRdb redid the calling of the reads with MiXCR, one entry per CDR3 protein. The repertoire holds 150,000 to 200,000 distinct CDR3 sequences, with roughly 64% as singletons. This chain connects TRBV7-2 to TRBJ1-4; D unresolved. The sequenced sample consisted of sorted CD4+, CD8+, or CD8+CD57+ T cells (not recorded which) from PBMCs. The receptor was derived from a human donor with severe aplastic anemia or a healthy control (not recorded which). The CDR3 coding sequence is TGTGCCAGCAGCTTCGGTTTTGGCTTTAATGAAAAACTGTTTTTT. It specifies CASSFGFGFNEKLFF.